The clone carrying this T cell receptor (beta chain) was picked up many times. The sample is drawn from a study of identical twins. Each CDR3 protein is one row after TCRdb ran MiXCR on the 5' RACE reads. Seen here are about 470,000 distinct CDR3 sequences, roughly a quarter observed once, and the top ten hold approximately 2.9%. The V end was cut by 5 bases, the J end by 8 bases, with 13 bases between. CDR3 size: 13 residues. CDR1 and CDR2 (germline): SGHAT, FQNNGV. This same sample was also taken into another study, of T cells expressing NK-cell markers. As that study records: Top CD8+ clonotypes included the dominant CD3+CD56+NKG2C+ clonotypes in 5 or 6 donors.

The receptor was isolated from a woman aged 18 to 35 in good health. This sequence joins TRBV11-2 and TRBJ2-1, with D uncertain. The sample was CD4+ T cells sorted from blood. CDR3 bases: TGTGCCAGCAGCCTTGACCGTACGGATGAGCAGTTCTTC. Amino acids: CASSLDRTDEQFF.